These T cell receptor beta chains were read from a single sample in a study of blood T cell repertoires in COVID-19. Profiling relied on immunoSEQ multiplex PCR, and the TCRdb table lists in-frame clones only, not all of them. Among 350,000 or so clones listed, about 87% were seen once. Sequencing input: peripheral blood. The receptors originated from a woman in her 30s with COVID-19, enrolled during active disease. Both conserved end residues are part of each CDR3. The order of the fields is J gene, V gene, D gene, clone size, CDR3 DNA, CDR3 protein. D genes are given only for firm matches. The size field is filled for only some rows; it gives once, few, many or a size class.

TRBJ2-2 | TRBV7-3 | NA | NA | TGTGCCAGCAGCCCGGGGAGAGCCACCGGGGAGCTGTTTTTT | CASSPGRATGELFF
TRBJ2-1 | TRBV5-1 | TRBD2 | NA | TGCGCCAGCAGCGGACGTAGCGGGAGCTTCAATGAGCAGTTCTTC | CASSGRSGSFNEQFF
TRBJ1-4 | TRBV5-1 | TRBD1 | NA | TGCGCCAGCAGCCTAAGACAGGGGATGGGAGAAAAACTGTTTTTT | CASSLRQGMGEKLFF
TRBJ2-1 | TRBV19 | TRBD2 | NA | TGTGCCAGTAGTATGGGAGCGGGGGGGTTGAATGAGCAGTTCTTC | CASSMGAGGLNEQFF
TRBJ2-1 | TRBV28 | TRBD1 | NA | TGTGCCAGCAGTTTATTACAGGGGATGAGTGACAATGAGCAGTTCTTC | CASSLLQGMSDNEQFF
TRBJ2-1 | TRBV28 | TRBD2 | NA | TGTGCCAGCAGCGGGACTAGCGGGACCTCAAGCTACAATGAGCAGTTCTTC | CASSGTSGTSSYNEQFF
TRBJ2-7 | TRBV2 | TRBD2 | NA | TGTGCCAGCAGCGTCGAAGCGGGAGTTAACGAGCAGTACTTC | CASSVEAGVNEQYF
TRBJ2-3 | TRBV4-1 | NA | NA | TGCGCCAGCAGCCAACGGGCTCCGGAGGGAGATACGCAGTATTTT | CASSQRAPEGDTQYF
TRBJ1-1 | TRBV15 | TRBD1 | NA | TGTGCCACCAGCAAGGACAGGGGCGAAAACACTGAAGCTTTCTTT | CATSKDRGENTEAFF
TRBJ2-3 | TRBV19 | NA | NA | TGTGCCAGTAGTATAGATTACAGGGTAACAGATACGCAGTATTTT | CASSIDYRVTDTQYF
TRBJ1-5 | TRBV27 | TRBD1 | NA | TGTGCCAGCAGTTCCCAGGGGGTTGGCAATCAGCCCCAGCATTTT | CASSSQGVGNQPQHF
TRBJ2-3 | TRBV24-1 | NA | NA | TGTGCCACCAGTGATTCCTCCCTGGGCGCAGATACGCAGTATTTT | CATSDSSLGADTQYF
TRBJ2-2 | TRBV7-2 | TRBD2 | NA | TGTGCCAGCAGCTCGCGACTAGCGGGAGAAAACGGGGAGCTGTTTTTT | CASSSRLAGENGELFF
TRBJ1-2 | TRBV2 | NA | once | TGTGCCAGCGGTGGACGGGACTATGGCTACACCTTC | CASGGRDYGYTF
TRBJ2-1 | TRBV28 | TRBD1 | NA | TGTGCCACCTTGGGGGACAGGGGGGTTCCCTACAATGAGCAGTTCTTC | CATLGDRGVPYNEQFF
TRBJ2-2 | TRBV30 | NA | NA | TGTGCCTGGAGTGTGGGCTCGAACACCGGGGAGCTGTTTTTT | CAWSVGSNTGELFF
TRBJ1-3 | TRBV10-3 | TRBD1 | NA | TGTGCCATCAGCGTCGGGACAGATGCTGGAAACACCATATATTTT | CAISVGTDAGNTIYF
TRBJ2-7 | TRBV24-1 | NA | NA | TGTGCCACCAGTTCGCCCCAAGGGAGCCTCCCCTCCTACGAGCAGTACTTC | CATSSPQGSLPSYEQYF
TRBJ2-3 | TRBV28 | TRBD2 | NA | TGTGCCAGCAGTTTAAGCGGGGGGGATGAAGATACGCAGTATTTT | CASSLSGGDEDTQYF
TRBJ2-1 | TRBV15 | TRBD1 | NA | TGTGCCACCAGCAGAACAGGGGGGTATGACAATGAGCAGTTCTTC | CATSRTGGYDNEQFF
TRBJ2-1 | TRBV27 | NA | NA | TGTGCCAGCAAACAAGAGGGCCGGTCCTACAATGAGCAGTTCTTC | CASKQEGRSYNEQFF
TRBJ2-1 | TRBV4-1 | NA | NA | TGCGCCAGCAGCCGGGAGGTTAACCCTATCTACAATGAGCAGTTCTTC | CASSREVNPIYNEQFF
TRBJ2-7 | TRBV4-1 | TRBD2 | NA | TGCGCCAGCAGCGTAAGGGGGCTAGCGGGAGGGCCAGGGTACGAGCAGTACTTC | CASSVRGLAGGPGYEQYF
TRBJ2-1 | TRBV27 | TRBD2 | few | TGTGCCAGCAGGCGGGAGTCAGAACAGTTCTTC | CASRRESEQFF
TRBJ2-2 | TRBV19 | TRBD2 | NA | TGTGCCAGTAGACCTCTAGCGGGAGTTGATCTGGCCGGGGAGCTGTTTTTT | CASRPLAGVDLAGELFF
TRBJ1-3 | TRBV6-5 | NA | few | TGTGCCAGCTCTCAGGGAGGCCCTGGAAACACCATATATTTT | CASSQGGPGNTIYF
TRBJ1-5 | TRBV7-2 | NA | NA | TGTGCCAGCAGCTTACGCTTGGGCGACAATCAGCCCCAGCATTTT | CASSLRLGDNQPQHF
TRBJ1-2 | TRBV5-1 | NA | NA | TGCGCCAGCAGCTTGGGGGGCAGCCCCACCTATGGCTACACCTTC | CASSLGGSPTYGYTF
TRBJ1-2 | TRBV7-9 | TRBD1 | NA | TGTGCCAGCAGAGCCGGGACAGGACTCTACACCTTC | CASRAGTGLYTF
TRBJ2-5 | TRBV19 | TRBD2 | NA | TGTGCCAGTAGTATACTAGCGGGAAAGTGGGAGACCCAGTACTTC | CASSILAGKWETQYF
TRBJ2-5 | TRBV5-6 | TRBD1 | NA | TGTGCCAGCAGCGATTTAGGGACAGAAGAGACCCAGTACTTC | CASSDLGTEETQYF
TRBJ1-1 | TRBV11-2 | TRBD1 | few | TGTGCCAGCGCTCCCGGGACAGGGTCTTTCACTGAAGCTTTCTTT | CASAPGTGSFTEAFF
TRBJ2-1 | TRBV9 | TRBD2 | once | TGTGCCAGCAGCCCGACGGGACTAGCGGTTGGCAATGAGCAGTTCTTC | CASSPTGLAVGNEQFF
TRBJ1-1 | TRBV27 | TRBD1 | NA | TGTGCCAGCAGCCGGGACAGGGGAGGGGGCACTGAAGCTTTCTTT | CASSRDRGGGTEAFF
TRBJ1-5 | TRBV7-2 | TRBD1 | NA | TGTGCCAGCAGCCACGGACAGGGCAATCAGCCCCAGCATTTT | CASSHGQGNQPQHF
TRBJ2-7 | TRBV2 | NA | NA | TGTGCCAGCAGGTTACGGTTTGACGAGCAGTACTTC | CASRLRFDEQYF
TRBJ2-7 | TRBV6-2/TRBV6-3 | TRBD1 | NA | TGTGCCAGCAGCCAGACAGGGGGGGAGCAGTACTTC | CASSQTGGEQYF
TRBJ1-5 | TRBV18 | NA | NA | TGTGCCAGCTCACCGGGACACAATCAGCCCCAGCATTTT | CASSPGHNQPQHF
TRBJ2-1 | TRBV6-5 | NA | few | TGTGCCAGCGGGCCGGGGTACAATGAGCAGTTCTTC | CASGPGYNEQFF
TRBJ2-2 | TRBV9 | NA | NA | TGTGCCAGCGGAGGGGGGGCCCTCACCGGGGAGCTGTTTTTT | CASGGGALTGELFF
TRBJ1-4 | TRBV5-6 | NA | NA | TGTGCCAGCAGCTTGGTCGAGCGAGAAAAACTGTTTTTT | CASSLVEREKLFF